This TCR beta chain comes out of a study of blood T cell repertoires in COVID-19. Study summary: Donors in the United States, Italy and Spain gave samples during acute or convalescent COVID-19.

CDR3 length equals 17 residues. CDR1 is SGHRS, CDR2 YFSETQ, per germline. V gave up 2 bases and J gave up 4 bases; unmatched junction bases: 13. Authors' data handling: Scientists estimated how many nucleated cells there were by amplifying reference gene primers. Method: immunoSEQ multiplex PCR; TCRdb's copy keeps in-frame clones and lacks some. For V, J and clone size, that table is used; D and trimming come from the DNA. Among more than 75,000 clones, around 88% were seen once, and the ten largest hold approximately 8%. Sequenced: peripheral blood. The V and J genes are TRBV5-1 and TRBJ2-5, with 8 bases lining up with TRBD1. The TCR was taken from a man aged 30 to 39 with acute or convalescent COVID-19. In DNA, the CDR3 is TGCGCCAGCAGCTTCGCCTTTGGGACAGGTGTGGGAGAGACCCAGTACTTC. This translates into CASSFAFGTGVGETQYF.